This T cell receptor (beta chain) appears in the sequencing data of a study of cytomegalovirus exposure and HLA in healthy donors. Overall study findings and caveats: There were several of the most significant clusters that appeared linked to common viral pathogens in a later analysis.

The CDR3 runs 15 residues. The PCR used 60 Vbeta and 13 Jbeta primers. Sequencing was performed with immunoSEQ multiplex PCR; in TCRdb, only in-frame clones are kept and a portion is missing. The sample contains some 220,000 clones, 75% to 90% of which appear only once. About this clone: What it binds is not known.

The chain uses TRBV21-1 and TRBJ1-2; the tabulated D call, TRBD1, remains unverified against the DNA. TRBV21-1 is a pseudogene. What was sequenced was PBMCs. This TCR was recovered from a woman younger than 35 in good health and CMV-seronegative. The CDR3 nucleotides read TGTGCCAGCAGCTCCGAAGACTGGACAGGGGAAGTCTACACCTTC. It encodes CASSSEDWTGEVYTF.